This TCR beta chain appears in the sequencing data of a study of T cell changes during pregnancy in multiple sclerosis. This table comes from immunoSEQ multiplex PCR, and its TCRdb copy is limited to in-frame clones, with some not included. The sample lists 55,000 to 80,000 clones, roughly 90% seen once, with more than 8% in the top ten. This clone was observed a single time. This TCR was recovered from a female donor in good health, enrolled as a control in a pregnancy study. This specimen was peripheral blood, taken after pregnancy.

For the CDR3, the DNA is TGCGCCAGCAGCTCGTACCTACAGGGGGCTGCTGAAGCTTTCTTT. This gives the protein CASSSYLQGAAEAFF. The rearrangement joins TRBV5-1 to TRBJ1-1, with 9 bases matching TRBD1. There are 15 residues in the CDR3. Germline V gene data show CDR1 as SGHRS and CDR2 as YFSETQ. V lost 3 bases, J lost 6 bases, and 9 bases stayed unmatched.